The present T cell receptor (beta chain) was sequenced within a study of tumor and adjacent non-tumor tissue in lung cancer. Study results and caveats: Tumor tissue had significantly higher TCR diversity than normal lung.

This sample's RNA came from whole unsorted tissue. More than 3 cm separated this lung sample from the edge of the tumor. Three rounds of nested PCR, following a modified ARM-PCR protocol, produced the TCRbeta library. TCRdb used MiXCR to reprocess the multiplex PCR reads, holding one entry per CDR3 protein. This table holds 75,000 to 80,000 distinct CDR3 sequences, approximately 82% found once. Comment on this clonotype: Its matching antigen is unknown.

The CDR3 covers 12 residues. Germline CDR1 reads SQVTM; CDR2 reads ANQGSEA. The receptor comes from a man between 65 and 80 years old with non-small cell lung cancer. The sequenced sample consisted of distant non-tumor lung tissue. V is TRBV29-1 and J is TRBJ1-1, with a tentative D call TRBD1 (5 bases). CDR3 amino acids: CGTRGQGLEAFF. The CDR3 DNA sequence: TGCGGCACACGGGGCCAGGGCCTCGAAGCTTTCTTT.